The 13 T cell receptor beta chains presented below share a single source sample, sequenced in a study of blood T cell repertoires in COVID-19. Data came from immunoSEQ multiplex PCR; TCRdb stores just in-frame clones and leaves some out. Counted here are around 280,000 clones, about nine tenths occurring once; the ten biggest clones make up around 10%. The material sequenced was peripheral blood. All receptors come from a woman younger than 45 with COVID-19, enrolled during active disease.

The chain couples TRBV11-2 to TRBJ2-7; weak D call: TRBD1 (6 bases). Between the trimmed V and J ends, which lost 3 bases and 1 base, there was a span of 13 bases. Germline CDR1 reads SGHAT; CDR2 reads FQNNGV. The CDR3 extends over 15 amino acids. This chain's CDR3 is CASSLRGTESYEQYF. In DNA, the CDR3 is TGTGCCAGCAGCTTGAGGGGGACCGAATCCTACGAGCAGTACTTC.

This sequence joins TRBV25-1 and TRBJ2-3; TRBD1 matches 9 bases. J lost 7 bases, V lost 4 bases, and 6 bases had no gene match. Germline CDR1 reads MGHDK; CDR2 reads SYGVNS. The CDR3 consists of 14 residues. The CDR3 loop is CASSADRGLNTQYF. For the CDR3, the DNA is TGTGCCAGCAGTGCGGACAGGGGCTTGAATACGCAGTATTTT.

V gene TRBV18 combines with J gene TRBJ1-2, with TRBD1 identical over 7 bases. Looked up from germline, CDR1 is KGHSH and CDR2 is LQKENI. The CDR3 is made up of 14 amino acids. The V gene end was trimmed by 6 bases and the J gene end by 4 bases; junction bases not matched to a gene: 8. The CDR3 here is CASSSGTVSYGYTF. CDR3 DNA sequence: TGTGCCAGCTCTTCCGGGACAGTAAGCTATGGCTACACCTTC.

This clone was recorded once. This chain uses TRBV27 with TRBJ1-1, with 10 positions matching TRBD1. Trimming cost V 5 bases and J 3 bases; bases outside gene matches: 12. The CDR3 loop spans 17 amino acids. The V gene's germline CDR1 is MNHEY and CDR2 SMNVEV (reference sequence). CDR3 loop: CASSRRDRGLPDTEAFF. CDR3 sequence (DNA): TGTGCCAGCAGTCGCCGGGACAGGGGCCTCCCCGACACTGAAGCTTTCTTT.

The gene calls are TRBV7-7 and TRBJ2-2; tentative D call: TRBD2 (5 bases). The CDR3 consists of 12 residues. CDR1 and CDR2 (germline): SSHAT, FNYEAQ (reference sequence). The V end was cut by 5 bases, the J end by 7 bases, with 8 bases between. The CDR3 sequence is CASSAGGGELFF. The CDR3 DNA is TGTGCCAGCAGCGCCGGAGGCGGGGAGCTGTTTTTT.

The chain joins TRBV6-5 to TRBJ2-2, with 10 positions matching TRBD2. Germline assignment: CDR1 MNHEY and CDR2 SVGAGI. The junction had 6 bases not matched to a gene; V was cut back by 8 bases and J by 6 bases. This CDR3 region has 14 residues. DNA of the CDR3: TGTGCCAGCTCAGCGGGGGGGCATCCCGGGGAGCTGTTTTTT. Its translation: CASSAGGHPGELFF.

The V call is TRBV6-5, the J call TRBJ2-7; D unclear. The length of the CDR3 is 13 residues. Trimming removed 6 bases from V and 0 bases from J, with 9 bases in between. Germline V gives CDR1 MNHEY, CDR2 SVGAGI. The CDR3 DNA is TGTGCCAGCAGACGTACAGCCTCCTACGAGCAGTACTTC. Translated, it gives CASRRTASYEQYF.

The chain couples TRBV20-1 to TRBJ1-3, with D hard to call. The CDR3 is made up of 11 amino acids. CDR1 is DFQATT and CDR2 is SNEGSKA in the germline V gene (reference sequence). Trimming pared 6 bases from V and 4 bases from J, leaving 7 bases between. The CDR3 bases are TGCAGTGCACTTAGAGGAAACACCATATATTTT. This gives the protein CSALRGNTIYF.

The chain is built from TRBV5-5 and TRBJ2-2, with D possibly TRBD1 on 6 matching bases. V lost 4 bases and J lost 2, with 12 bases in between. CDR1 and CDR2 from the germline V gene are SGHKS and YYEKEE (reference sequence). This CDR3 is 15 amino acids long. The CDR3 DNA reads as TGTGCCAGCAGCGGGGGCCCCCCTAACACCGGGGAGCTGTTTTTT. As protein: CASSGGPPNTGELFF. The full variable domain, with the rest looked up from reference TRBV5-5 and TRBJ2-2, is DAGVTQSPTHLIKTRGQQVTLRCSPISGHKSVSWYQQVLGQGPQFIFQYYEKEERGRGNFPDRFSARQFPNYSSELNVNALLLGDSALYLCASSGGPPNTGELFFGEGSRLTVL.

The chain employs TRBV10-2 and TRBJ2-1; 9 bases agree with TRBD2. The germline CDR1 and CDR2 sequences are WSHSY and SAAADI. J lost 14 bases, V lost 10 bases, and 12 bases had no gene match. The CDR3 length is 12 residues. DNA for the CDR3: TGCGCCACCACTCTGGCGGGGGGGCGTAAGTTCTTC. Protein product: CATTLAGGRKFF.

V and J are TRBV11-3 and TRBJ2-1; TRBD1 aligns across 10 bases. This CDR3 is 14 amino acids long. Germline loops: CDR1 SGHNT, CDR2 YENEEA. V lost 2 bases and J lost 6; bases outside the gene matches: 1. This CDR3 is CASSLRQGANEQFF. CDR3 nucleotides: TGTGCCAGCAGCTTACGACAGGGGGCCAATGAGCAGTTCTTC.

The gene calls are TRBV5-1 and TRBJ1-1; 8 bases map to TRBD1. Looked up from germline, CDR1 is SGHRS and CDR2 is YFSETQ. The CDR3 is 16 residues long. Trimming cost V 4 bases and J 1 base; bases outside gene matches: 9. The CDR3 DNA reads TGCGCCAGCAGCCGGGGATCTGGGACAGGGAACACTGAAGCTTTCTTT. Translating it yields CASSRGSGTGNTEAFF.

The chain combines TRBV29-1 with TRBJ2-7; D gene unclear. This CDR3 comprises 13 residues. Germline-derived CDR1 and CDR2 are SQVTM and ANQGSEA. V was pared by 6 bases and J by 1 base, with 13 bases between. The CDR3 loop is CSVPPPGSYEQYF. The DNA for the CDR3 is TGCAGCGTCCCCCCGCCCGGGTCCTACGAGCAGTACTTC.